This T cell receptor beta chain was sequenced in a study of blood T cell repertoires in COVID-19. The protocol was immunoSEQ multiplex PCR, while the TCRdb copy is restricted to in-frame clones and leaves out a portion. The sample has about 140,000 clones, approximately 91% seen once. Per germline, CDR1 SGHNT and CDR2 YYREEE (reference sequence). J gave up 2 bases and V 0 bases, and 1 base lay outside the gene matches. This CDR3 spans 14 amino acids. The source material was peripheral blood. The sequence was obtained from a man between 65 and 80 years old with acute or convalescent COVID-19. The chain uses TRBV5-4 and TRBJ1-2; TRBD1 matches 7 bases. CDR3 DNA sequence: TGTGCCAGCAGCTTGGGGGACAGCAACTATGGCTACACCTTC. It translates to CASSLGDSNYGYTF.